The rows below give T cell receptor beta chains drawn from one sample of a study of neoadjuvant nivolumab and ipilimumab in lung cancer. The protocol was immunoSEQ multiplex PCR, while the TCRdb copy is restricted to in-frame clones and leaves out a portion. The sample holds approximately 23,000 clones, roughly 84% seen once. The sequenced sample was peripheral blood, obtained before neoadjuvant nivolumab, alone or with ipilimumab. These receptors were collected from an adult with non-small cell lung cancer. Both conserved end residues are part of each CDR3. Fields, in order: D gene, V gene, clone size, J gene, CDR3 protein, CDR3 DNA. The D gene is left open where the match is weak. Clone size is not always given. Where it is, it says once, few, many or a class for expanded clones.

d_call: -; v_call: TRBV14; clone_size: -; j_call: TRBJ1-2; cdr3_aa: CASSQVRVSYYGYTF; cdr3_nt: TGTGCCAGCAGCCAAGTACGAGTCAGTTACTATGGCTACACCTTC
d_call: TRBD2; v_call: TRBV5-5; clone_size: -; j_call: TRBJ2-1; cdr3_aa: CASSLATSPDNEQFF; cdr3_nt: TGTGCCAGCAGCTTGGCGACTAGCCCCGACAATGAGCAGTTCTTC
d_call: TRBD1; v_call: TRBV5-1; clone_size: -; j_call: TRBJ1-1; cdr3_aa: CASSEDRFNTEAFF; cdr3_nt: TGCGCCAGCAGCGAGGACAGGTTTAACACTGAAGCTTTCTTT
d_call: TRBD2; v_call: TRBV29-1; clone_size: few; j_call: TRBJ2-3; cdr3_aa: CSVEIAGVSDTQYF; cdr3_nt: TGCAGCGTTGAGATAGCGGGAGTGTCAGATACGCAGTATTTT
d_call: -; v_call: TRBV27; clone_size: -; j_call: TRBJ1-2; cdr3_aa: CASSLSRNYGYTF; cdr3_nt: TGTGCCAGCAGTTTGTCAAGGAACTATGGCTACACCTTC
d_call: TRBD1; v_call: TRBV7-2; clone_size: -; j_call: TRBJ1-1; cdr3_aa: CASSLAGDRGRTEAFF; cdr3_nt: TGTGCCAGCAGCTTAGCGGGTGACAGGGGGCGGACTGAAGCTTTCTTT
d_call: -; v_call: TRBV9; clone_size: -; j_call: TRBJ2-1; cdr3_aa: CASSVVGRSSYNEQFF; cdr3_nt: TGTGCCAGCAGCGTAGTAGGGAGGAGCTCCTACAATGAGCAGTTCTTC
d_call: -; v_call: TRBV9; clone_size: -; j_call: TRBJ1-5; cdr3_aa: CASSTDSWGRPQHF; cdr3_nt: TGTGCCAGCAGCACCGACAGCTGGGGTAGGCCCCAGCATTTT
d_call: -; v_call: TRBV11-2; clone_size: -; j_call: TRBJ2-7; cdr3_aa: CASSLDASSYEQYF; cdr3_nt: TGTGCCAGCAGCTTAGATGCCAGCTCCTACGAGCAGTACTTC
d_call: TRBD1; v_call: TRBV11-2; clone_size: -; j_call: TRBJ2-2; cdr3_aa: CASSSQAGGAGELFF; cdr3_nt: TGTGCCAGCAGCTCTCAAGCAGGGGGAGCCGGGGAGCTGTTTTTT
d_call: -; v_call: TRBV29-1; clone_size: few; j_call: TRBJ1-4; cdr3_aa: CSVPAEGREKEKLFF; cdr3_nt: TGCAGCGTTCCCGCCGAGGGGCGGGAAAAAGAAAAACTGTTTTTT
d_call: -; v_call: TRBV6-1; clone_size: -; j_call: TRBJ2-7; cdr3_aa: CASMADSYEQYF; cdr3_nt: TGTGCCAGCATGGCCGACTCCTACGAGCAGTACTTC
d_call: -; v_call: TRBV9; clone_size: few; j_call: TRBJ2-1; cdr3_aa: CASSGDPDSEQFF; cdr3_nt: TGTGCCAGCAGCGGGGACCCTGATAGTGAGCAGTTCTTC
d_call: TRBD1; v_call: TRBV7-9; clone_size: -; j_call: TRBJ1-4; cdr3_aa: CASSLNPWTGLNEKLFF; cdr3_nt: TGTGCCAGCAGCTTAAACCCCTGGACAGGTCTTAATGAAAAACTGTTTTTT
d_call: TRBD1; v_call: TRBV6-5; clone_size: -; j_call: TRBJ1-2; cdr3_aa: CASSYSHRGNYGYTF; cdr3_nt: TGTGCCAGCAGTTACTCACACAGGGGAAACTATGGCTACACCTTC
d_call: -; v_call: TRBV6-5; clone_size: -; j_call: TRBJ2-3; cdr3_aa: CASSFAYGTDTQYF; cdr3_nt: TGTGCCAGCAGTTTCGCCTATGGGACAGATACGCAGTATTTT